This T cell receptor beta chain was retrieved from a study of CXCR3-negative and CXCR3-positive naive CD8 T cells. Study-level findings and limits: Freshly isolated PBMCs were used in most assays, given partial CXCR3 loss after freezing. Researchers report that CXCR3-positive naive cells carry more hydrophobic TRB CDR3s than CXCR3-negative naive cells.

CD45RO-CCR7+CD27+CD95- marked naive CD8+ T cells. Points on this clonotype: Its antigen is still unknown.

Germline V gene lookup returns CDR1 SGHVS and CDR2 FQNEAQ. The CDR3 totals 14 residues. Preparation of TRB cDNA libraries relied on 5' RACE carrying UMI labels. From its re-call of the 5' RACE reads, TCRdb lists each CDR3 protein once, without DNA. Its table records approximately 47,000 distinct CDR3 sequences. The chain is built from TRBV7-8 and TRBJ2-5; there is no DNA to check the TCRdb D call of TRBD1. The receptor was isolated from a human donor in good health. Some clones in this sample may be carry-over from other donors' samples. Sequencing used naive CXCR3- CD8+ T cells from blood. Subset noted: CD45RO-CCR7+CD27+CD95- naive CD8+ T cells lacking CXCR3 (TNR3-). The chain's CDR3 is CASSIGQVKETQYF.